These 29 T cell receptor beta chains were all obtained from the same sample, sequenced in a study of PD-L1 blockade in urothelial cancer. Sequencing used immunoSEQ multiplex PCR; TCRdb keeps in-frame clones, though not all of them. The sample carries approximately 45,000 clones, roughly 80% recorded once. Time point reported: pretreatment peripheral blood. This specimen was PBMCs, taken around atezolizumab (anti-PD-L1) treatment. These receptors all come from a man aged 50-59 years with urothelial cancer.

The chain couples TRBV19 to TRBJ2-2; weak D call: TRBD1 (5 bases). The CDR3 has 17 amino acids. V was pared by 3 bases and J by 4 bases, with 18 bases between. Germline V CDR1 and CDR2: LNHDA, SQIVND (reference sequence). The CDR3 sequence is CASSIYSAQGFTGELFF. DNA of the CDR3: TGTGCCAGTAGTATCTATTCGGCGCAGGGATTCACCGGGGAGCTGTTTTTT.

The J gene is TRBJ1-2, the V gene TRBV6-1; 9 bases align to TRBD1. The CDR3 has 16 residues. Germline V gene sequence: CDR1 MNHNS, CDR2 SASEGT. J lost 7 bases, V lost 4 bases, and 13 bases had no gene match. CDR3 coding DNA: TGTGCCAGCAGTGGCCAGCGTGGACAGGGGATAGGTGGCTACACCTTC. Protein sequence: CASSGQRGQGIGGYTF.

This clone was counted once. The chain employs TRBV27 and TRBJ2-3; the match to TRBD2 covers 8 bases. Germline CDR1 reads MNHEY; CDR2 reads SMNVEV (reference sequence). The CDR3 is 16 amino acids. Trimming took 2 bases from V and 0 from J; bases not matched to a gene: 4. The CDR3 loop reads CASSLLLAESTDTQYF. The DNA of the CDR3 is TGTGCCAGCAGTTTACTACTAGCGGAGAGCACAGATACGCAGTATTTT.

The chain couples TRBV28 to TRBJ1-2; maybe TRBD1 (5 bases). Between the trimmed V and J ends, which lost 3 bases and 6 bases, there was a span of 11 bases. Germline V CDR1 and CDR2: MDHEN, SYDVKM. This CDR3 region has 13 residues. For the CDR3, the DNA is TGTGCCAGCAGTTTGGGGGGATTGGATGGCTACACCTTC. Protein sequence: CASSLGGLDGYTF.

V and J are TRBV2 and TRBJ2-1; tentative D call: TRBD2 (5 bases). V dropped 9 bases and J dropped 4 bases, with 19 bases sitting between them. Germline V gene sequence: CDR1 SNHLY, CDR2 FYNNEI. The CDR3 sequence is 15 residues long. The CDR3 protein is CASTSSFFSYNEQFF. The CDR3 DNA reads as TGTGCCAGTACATCTAGCTTCTTCTCGTACAATGAGCAGTTCTTC.

The chain is built from TRBV15 and TRBJ2-5; 7 positions agree with TRBD2. CDR3 length: 16 residues. J gave up 1 base and V 1 base, and 6 bases lay outside the gene matches. CDR1 is LNHNV and CDR2 is YYDKDF in the germline V gene (reference sequence). In nucleotides, the CDR3 is TGTGCCACCAGCAGAGGAGAGGGAGGGGCCCAAGAGACCCAGTACTTC. Its protein product is CATSRGEGGAQETQYF.

The rearrangement uses TRBV13 and TRBJ1-2; possibly TRBD1 for D (6 bases). The CDR3 loop spans 12 amino acids. The V and J ends lost 5 bases and 9 bases respectively, with 13 bases between them. In germline, CDR1 is PRHDT, CDR2 FYEKMQ (reference sequence). The CDR3 DNA reads as TGTGCCAGCAGCGTGGACAGTACAAGCTACACCTTC. This translates into CASSVDSTSYTF.

The J gene is TRBJ1-4, the V gene TRBV28; 7 bases map to TRBD1. From germline, CDR1 is MDHEN and CDR2 SYDVKM. The CDR3 has 16 residues. With V trimmed by 5 bases and J by 2 bases, 8 bases remained unmatched. CDR3 region: CASSLPGGRTNEKLFF. CDR3 in DNA: TGTGCCAGCAGTCTCCCAGGGGGTCGGACTAATGAAAAACTGTTTTTT.

The chain is built from TRBV5-1 and TRBJ2-2; D might be TRBD2 (6 bases). The CDR3 is 14 residues long. The germline gives CDR1 SGHRS, CDR2 YFSETQ. V lost 0 bases, J lost 6 bases, and 9 bases lay in between. The CDR3 bases are TGCGCCAGCAGCTTGGTGGCGGGACCCGGGGAGCTGTTTTTT. Protein product: CASSLVAGPGELFF.

This clone has more than one count but fewer than ten. The chain has TRBV30 and TRBJ2-3; 9 positions match TRBD2. Germline V gene sequence: CDR1 GTSNPN, CDR2 SVGIG (reference sequence). V was pared by 3 bases and J by 6 bases, with 10 bases of the junction left unmatched. CDR3 length equals 15 residues. The CDR3 DNA reads TGTGCCTGGAGCGGACCGGGACTAGCTAGGGATACGCAGTATTTT. Its translation: CAWSGPGLARDTQYF.

This chain uses TRBV2 with TRBJ2-1; 7 nucleotides line up with TRBD1. The CDR3 is 13 amino acids. The V segment lost 1 base and the J segment 7 bases; nucleotides outside the gene matches: 1. Germline values: CDR1 SNHLY, CDR2 FYNNEI. This CDR3 is CASSEGRGNEQFF. CDR3 sequence (DNA): TGTGCCAGCAGTGAAGGCAGGGGGAATGAGCAGTTCTTC.

The chain has TRBV15 and TRBJ1-5; D gene unclear. The CDR3 contains 13 residues. Germline loops: CDR1 LNHNV, CDR2 YYDKDF (reference sequence). Trimming left V 0 bases short and J 6 bases short, with 6 bases between. As DNA, the CDR3 is TGTGCCACCAGCAGAGATCATTCTCAGCCCCAGCATTTT. It yields the protein CATSRDHSQPQHF.

The V gene is TRBV10-3, the J gene TRBJ1-1; D is uncertain. Trimming stripped 6 bases from V and 0 bases from J, with 8 bases between. The CDR3 extends over 13 amino acids. CDR1 is ENHRY, CDR2 SYGVKD, per germline. For the CDR3, the DNA is TGTGCCATCAGGGAAACAGTGAACACTGAAGCTTTCTTT. This sequence encodes CAIRETVNTEAFF.

The V call is TRBV28, the J call TRBJ1-5; 8 nucleotides agree with TRBD1. The CDR3 has 15 residues. Germline assignment: CDR1 MDHEN and CDR2 SYDVKM. J gave up 5 bases and V 6 bases, and 9 bases lay outside the gene matches. CDR3 sequence (DNA): TGTGCCAGCAGCGAACCGGACAGGGAATATCAGCCCCAGCATTTT. Residues: CASSEPDREYQPQHF. Complete variable domain (other parts from reference TRBV28 and TRBJ1-5): DVKVTQSSRYLVKRTGEKVFLECVQDMDHENMFWYRQDPGLGLRLIYFSYDVKMKEKGDIPEGYSVSREKKERFSLILESASTNQTSMYLCASSEPDREYQPQHFGDGTRLSIL.

A single count supports this clone. The chain joins TRBV5-1 to TRBJ1-3; D call uncertain. From germline, CDR1 is SGHRS and CDR2 YFSETQ. V lost 1 base and J 3 bases, leaving 11 bases between the germline ends. The CDR3 consists of 15 residues. The CDR3: CASSLSGEGGNTIYF. The CDR3 DNA reads TGCGCCAGCAGCTTGAGCGGGGAAGGTGGAAACACCATATATTTT.

With respect to this clone: The same CDR3 can be traced to other DNA sequences in this sample. CDR3 protein: CASSGGSGPSTDTQYF. The DNA of the CDR3 is TGTGCCAGCAGTGGAGGAAGCGGGCCTAGCACAGATACGCAGTATTTT. The chain recombines TRBV2 with TRBJ2-3, with TRBD2 as a possible D gene (6 bases). This CDR3 comprises 16 residues. Between the trimmed V and J ends, which lost 4 bases and 0 bases, there was a span of 14 bases. The germline V gene encodes CDR1 SNHLY and CDR2 FYNNEI.

V gene TRBV5-4 combines with J gene TRBJ1-3; D perhaps matches TRBD1 (5 bases). CDR1 SGHNT and CDR2 YYREEE come from the germline V gene (reference sequence). CDR3 length equals 13 residues. V was shortened by 4 bases and J by 8 bases, with 13 bases between the two germline ends. DNA of the CDR3: TGTGCCAGCAGCGCCCAGGGAATGGACACCATATATTTT. It is translated as CASSAQGMDTIYF.

The chain has TRBV28 and TRBJ1-6; D is undetermined. This CDR3 contains 14 residues. CDR1 MDHEN and CDR2 SYDVKM come from the germline V gene. The germline V and J ends were trimmed by 7 bases and 0 bases, with 7 bases remaining between them. The chain's CDR3 is CASTPSSYNSPLHF. The DNA for the CDR3 is TGTGCCAGCACCCCGAGCTCCTATAATTCACCCCTCCACTTT.

This clone was seen a handful of times. The rearrangement links TRBV5-1 to TRBJ2-7; 9 bases fit TRBD1. Germline trimming cut 4 bases from V and 6 bases from J; bases unmatched to any gene: 5. The CDR3 length is 13 residues. CDR1 and CDR2 from the germline V gene are SGHRS and YFSETQ. CDR3 loop: CASSPGQGSEQYV. In DNA, the CDR3 is TGCGCCAGCAGCCCCGGACAGGGGAGCGAGCAGTACGTC.

The chain uses TRBV7-8 and TRBJ2-1; 10 nucleotides match TRBD2. The CDR3 spans 16 residues. Unmatched junction bases numbered 9, after V lost 1 base and J lost 9 bases. In germline, CDR1 is SGHVS, CDR2 FQNEAQ. The CDR3 sequence is CASSLDGASGSPEQFF. In nucleotides, the CDR3 is TGTGCCAGCAGCTTAGATGGGGCTAGCGGGAGTCCTGAGCAGTTCTTC.

This chain joins TRBV9 and TRBJ2-1, with a tentative D call TRBD2 (6 bases). Trimming took 5 bases from V and 7 from J, leaving 22 bases between them. The CDR3 sequence is 16 residues long. Germline CDR1 is SGDLS and CDR2 is YYNGEE. CDR3: CASRSPGVTEQNEQFF. DNA of the CDR3: TGTGCCAGCAGGAGCCCGGGGGTTACCGAGCAGAATGAGCAGTTCTTC.

CDR3 in amino acids: CASSLGINSGSTDTQYF. In DNA form, the CDR3 reads TGCGCCAGCAGCTTGGGGATTAACAGCGGGAGCACAGATACGCAGTATTTT. The V call is TRBV5-1, the J call TRBJ2-3; D may be TRBD2 (6 bases). The CDR3 sequence is 17 residues long. Trimming left V 0 bases short and J 0 bases short, with 14 bases between. Germline CDR1 reads SGHRS; CDR2 reads YFSETQ.

J is TRBJ2-1 and V is TRBV19; TRBD1 agrees at 8 bases. There are 14 residues in the CDR3. Germline V gives CDR1 LNHDA, CDR2 SQIVND (reference sequence). Unmatched junction bases numbered 6, after V lost 3 bases and J lost 8 bases. The CDR3: CASSIGRGPYEQFF. DNA of the CDR3: TGTGCCAGTAGTATCGGCAGGGGGCCCTATGAGCAGTTCTTC. The full variable domain, rest sourced from reference TRBV19 and TRBJ2-1, is DGGITQSPKYLFRKEGQNVTLSCEQNLNHDAMYWYRQDPGQGLRLIYYSQIVNDFQKGDIAEGYSVSREKKESFPLTVTSAQKNPTAFYLCASSIGRGPYEQFFGPGTRLTVL.

The chain links TRBV10-2 to TRBJ1-2; 10 bases agree with TRBD1. The germline CDR1 and CDR2 sequences are WSHSY and SAAADI. V gave up 9 bases and J gave up 2 bases; unmatched junction bases: 6. The CDR3 has 14 amino acids. The CDR3 DNA is TGCGCCAGTATACCGGGACAGGGGAACTATGGCTACACCTTC. It encodes CASIPGQGNYGYTF.

The rearrangement joins TRBV4-2 to TRBJ2-5; D remains ambiguous. V lost 1 base and J 1 base, leaving 7 bases between the germline ends. CDR3 size: 14 residues. Looked up from germline, CDR1 is LGHNA and CDR2 is YNFKEQ. CDR3 sequence reads: CASSQGGPQETQYF. CDR3 sequence (DNA): TGTGCCAGCAGCCAAGGAGGCCCCCAAGAGACCCAGTACTTC.

The chain employs TRBV7-6 and TRBJ1-3, with D possibly being TRBD1 (5 bases). CDR3 length: 14 residues. From germline, CDR1 is SGHVS and CDR2 FNYEAQ. The V gene lost 5 bases and the J gene lost 2 bases, with 10 bases spanning the gap. CDR3: CASSPRGAGNTIYF. The CDR3 DNA follows: TGTGCCAGCAGCCCCCGGGGGGCTGGAAACACCATATATTTT.

V gene TRBV7-6 combines with J gene TRBJ2-2, with 7 positions matching TRBD1. The germline gives CDR1 SGHVS, CDR2 FNYEAQ. Trimming cost V 6 bases and J 6 bases; bases outside gene matches: 1. The CDR3 length is 12 residues. CDR3 in amino acids: CASSTGAGELFF. CDR3 nucleotide sequence: TGTGCCAGCAGTACAGGGGCCGGGGAGCTGTTTTTT.

V is TRBV18 and J is TRBJ1-2, with TRBD1 matching over 9 bases. Germline V gene data show CDR1 as KGHSH and CDR2 as LQKENI. The junction had 5 bases not matched to a gene; V was cut back by 3 bases and J by 3 bases. This CDR3 is built from 15 residues. In DNA, the CDR3 is TGTGCCAGCTCACCGCGACAGGGGGTAGACTATGGCTACACCTTC. Amino acid sequence: CASSPRQGVDYGYTF.

This clone was counted once. The chain employs TRBV9 and TRBJ1-4; 8 bases match TRBD1. CDR3 length: 14 amino acids. J was trimmed by 8 bases and V by 4 bases; bases with no gene match: 7. Germline CDR1 is SGDLS and CDR2 is YYNGEE. The CDR3, as DNA: TGTGCCAGCAGCCTGGACAGGGTCGGAGAAAAACTGTTTTTT. It translates to CASSLDRVGEKLFF.